The clone carrying this TCR beta chain was picked up a small number of times. Its antigen remains unknown. This record belongs to a study of T cells in Graves' hyperthyroidism and ophthalmopathy. In the study overall: Peripheral blood was obtained at initial diagnosis, preceding any treatment. The study, taken as a whole, reports: Blood also carried most thyroid clonotypes expanded above 0.001.

Germline V gives CDR1 SQVTM, CDR2 ANQGSEA. The V end lost 5 bases, the J end lost 0 bases, and 11 bases lay between the germline ends. This CDR3 contains 14 residues. The study based diagnoses on clinical symptoms, serum thyroxine and TRAb, thyroid ultrasound and orbital computed tomography. Out of about 10 ml of fresh peripheral blood came the PBMCs. Amplified TCR beta CDR3 regions came from RNA transcripts. Initially, a first-round RT-PCR of the TCR CDR3 employed the HTBI primer set. Each CDR3 protein gets one entry after TCRdb re-called the multiplex PCR reads with MiXCR. Of around 300,000 distinct CDR3 sequences listed, approximately 15% were seen once; the top ten hold roughly 35%.

The TCR sequence derives from a woman in her thirties or forties with Graves' ophthalmopathy. This rearrangement joins TRBV29-1 to TRBJ2-1, with a tentative D call TRBD2 (7 bases). Sequenced input: blood. The CDR3 DNA follows: TGCAGCGTTAGGGGGAGGGTCTCCTACAATGAGCAGTTCTTC. It specifies CSVRGRVSYNEQFF.